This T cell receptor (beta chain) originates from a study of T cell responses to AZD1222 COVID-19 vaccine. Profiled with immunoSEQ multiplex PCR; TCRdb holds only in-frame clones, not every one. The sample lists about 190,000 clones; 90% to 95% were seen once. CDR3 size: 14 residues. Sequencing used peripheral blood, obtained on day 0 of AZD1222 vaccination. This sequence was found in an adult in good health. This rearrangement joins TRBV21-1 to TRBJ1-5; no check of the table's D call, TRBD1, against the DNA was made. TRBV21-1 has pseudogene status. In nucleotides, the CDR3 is TGTGCCAGCAGCAAAGAACAGAACAATCAGCCCCAGCATTTT. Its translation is CASSKEQNNQPQHF.